The 13 T cell receptor beta chains below come from one sample, sequenced in a study of cytomegalovirus exposure and HLA in healthy donors. In the PCR, 60 Vbeta and 13 Jbeta primers were used. Profiled with immunoSEQ multiplex PCR; TCRdb holds only in-frame clones, not every one. The sample carries roughly 160,000 clones, around four fifths recorded once. The source material was PBMCs. All receptors come from a middle-aged man in good health and CMV-seropositive.

The V gene is TRBV2, the J gene TRBJ2-5; 7 bases map to TRBD1. Losses at the gene ends were 3 bases for V and 4 bases for J; bases not matched to a gene: 8. The CDR3 runs to 15 residues. Per the germline V gene, CDR1 is SNHLY and CDR2 is FYNNEI. DNA of the CDR3: TGTGCCAGCAGTGATCCGGCTAGACAGGGAGAGACCCAGTACTTC. It translates to CASSDPARQGETQYF. The whole variable domain, filled in from reference TRBV2 and TRBJ2-5, reads EPEVTQTPSHQVTQMGQEVILRCVPISNHLYFYWYRQILGQKVEFLVSFYNNEISEKSEIFDDQFSVERPDGSNFTLKIRSTKLEDSAMYFCASSDPARQGETQYFGPGTRLLVL.

The V and J genes are TRBV5-5 and TRBJ1-3, with D uncertain. Trimming pared 1 base from V and 1 base from J, leaving 12 bases between. Per germline, CDR1 SGHKS and CDR2 YYEKEE (reference sequence). This CDR3 is 16 amino acids long. CDR3 residues: CASSLSSTFSGNTIYF. The CDR3 DNA follows: TGTGCCAGCAGCTTGTCTTCGACTTTTTCTGGAAACACCATATATTTT.

Only one count was recorded for this clone. The V gene is TRBV28, the J gene TRBJ1-4; no definite D call. Trimming pared 5 bases from V and 0 bases from J, leaving 13 bases between. This CDR3 contains 16 residues. CDR1 and CDR2 (germline): MDHEN, SYDVKM. This CDR3 reads CASSLLQEATNEKLFF. CDR3 nucleotides: TGTGCCAGCAGTCTACTTCAGGAAGCAACTAATGAAAAACTGTTTTTT.

The genes are TRBV7-6 and TRBJ2-1; 9 bases align to TRBD1. The trim removed 5 bases at V and 4 bases at J, leaving 12 bases unmatched. Looked up from germline, CDR1 is SGHVS and CDR2 is FNYEAQ. CDR3 length equals 17 residues. This chain's CDR3 is CASSRLDRQGEYNEQFF. Written as DNA, the CDR3 is TGTGCCAGCAGCCGCCTCGATAGACAGGGGGAATACAATGAGCAGTTCTTC.

The chain combines TRBV15 with TRBJ2-5; TRBD1 matches 7 bases. From germline, CDR1 is LNHNV and CDR2 YYDKDF (reference sequence). The V and J ends lost 7 bases and 2 bases, in that order; junction bases with no gene match: 4. The CDR3 extends over 13 amino acids. CDR3 in amino acids: CATNYRGQETQYF. As DNA, the CDR3 is TGTGCCACCAACTACAGGGGTCAAGAGACCCAGTACTTC.

This clone came up once. The genes are TRBV5-1 and TRBJ1-1; TRBD1 matches at 7 bases. The ends lost 5 bases at V and 5 bases at J; junction bases unmatched: 6. The CDR3 loop spans 13 amino acids. Germline CDR1 reads SGHRS; CDR2 reads YFSETQ. Here the CDR3 DNA reads TGCGCCAGCAGGCCAGACAGGGTAACTGAAGCTTTCTTT. Translating it yields CASRPDRVTEAFF.

V usage is TRBV5-6 and J usage is TRBJ2-7; D is unresolved. V gave up 1 base and J gave up 4 bases, with 6 bases separating them. The CDR3 runs to 12 residues. The germline CDR1 and CDR2 sequences are SGHDT and YYEEEE. The CDR3 loop is CASSLTVYEQYF. DNA for the CDR3: TGTGCCAGCAGCTTGACTGTTTACGAGCAGTACTTC.

This clone was observed a few times. Within the sample, other DNA sequences also encode this same CDR3. The chain carries TRBV20-1 and TRBJ2-7; tentatively, D is TRBD2 (5 bases). This CDR3 comprises 11 residues. Germline CDR1 and CDR2: DFQATT and SNEGSKA (reference sequence). V shed 5 bases and J shed 0 bases, with 5 bases lying between them. This CDR3 is CSARDSYEQYF. The CDR3, as DNA: TGCAGTGCTCGGGACTCCTACGAGCAGTACTTC.

This chain joins TRBV5-4 and TRBJ2-2; D not resolved. V dropped 2 bases and J dropped 1 base, with 9 bases sitting between them. Germline loops: CDR1 SGHNT, CDR2 YYREEE (reference sequence). There are 15 residues in the CDR3. The CDR3 protein is CASSFSLLNTGELFF. CDR3 DNA sequence: TGTGCCAGCAGCTTTAGCTTATTGAACACCGGGGAGCTGTTTTTT.

To note about this clone: Relative to the germline gene, one junction end is altered; a read error may explain this. The chain joins TRBV7-7 to TRBJ1-4; unclear D gene. Germline CDR1 SSHAT, CDR2 FNYEAQ (reference sequence). The CDR3 length is 13 residues. CDR3 bases: TGTGCTAGCAGCTCATGGACTGGGGAAAAACTGTTTTTT. Its translation: CASSSWTGEKLFF.

Turning to this clone: The junction differs from germline at one of its ends, possibly a read error. The rearrangement uses TRBV28 and TRBJ2-7, with 8 bases lining up with TRBD1. This CDR3 is 14 amino acids long. Per the germline V gene, CDR1 is MDHEN and CDR2 is SYDVKM. Written as DNA, the CDR3 is TGTGCCAGCATCAATCACCAGGGGGCCTACGGGCAGTACTTC. The encoded protein is CASINHQGAYGQYF.

The chain combines TRBV5-1 with TRBJ2-1; TRBD1 matches at 9 bases. From germline, CDR1 is SGHRS and CDR2 YFSETQ. This CDR3 has 14 residues. Trimming took 0 bases from V and 5 from J; bases not matched to a gene: 0. In nucleotides, the CDR3 is TGCGCCAGCAGCTTGGGGGACAGGGACAATGAGCAGTTCTTC. This gives the protein CASSLGDRDNEQFF. The full variable domain, its missing parts supplied by reference TRBV5-1 and TRBJ2-1, is KAGVTQTPRYLIKTRGQQVTLSCSPISGHRSVSWYQQTPGQGLQFLFEYFSETQRNKGNFPGRFSGRQFSNSRSEMNVSTLELGDSALYLCASSLGDRDNEQFFGPGTRLTVL.

A single count supports this clone. The rearrangement joins TRBV4-3 to TRBJ1-6; D gene ambiguous. V gave up 0 bases and J gave up 9 bases, with 15 bases separating them. The CDR3 totals 16 residues. Germline lookup yields CDR1 LGHNA and CDR2 YSLEER. The CDR3, as DNA: TGCGCCAGCAGCCAAGATAAGGGCCGGGCGGGTTCACCCCTCCACTTT. Its translation is CASSQDKGRAGSPLHF.